These T cell receptor beta chains were read from a single sample in a study of T cells in Graves' hyperthyroidism and ophthalmopathy. TCRdb redid the calling of the multiplex PCR reads with MiXCR, one entry per CDR3 protein. The sample yields 350,000 to 450,000 distinct CDR3 sequences, about a sixth seen once. Sequencing used blood. The receptors shown here come from a woman aged 25 to 39 with Graves' hyperthyroidism that later progressed to Graves' ophthalmopathy. Each CDR3 is given with its conserved first and last residue. D genes are given only for firm matches. Not all rows give a size; the values are once, few, many and, for expanded clones, a class.

abundance,j_gene,v_gene,d_gene,CDR3nt,CDR3aa
-,TRBJ2-7,TRBV7-9,TRBD1,TGTGCCAGCAGCTGGACAGGGGGTAACTACCCCTACGAGCAGTACTTC,CASSWTGGNYPYEQYF
many,TRBJ2-5,TRBV19,TRBD2,TGTGCCAGTAGTACGACTAGCGGGGGGCCCTTGGGAGAGACCCAGTACTTC,CASSTTSGGPLGETQYF
many,TRBJ1-4,TRBV5-1,-,TGCGCCAGCAGAAAGGACCCGGCTAATGAAAAACTGTTTTTT,CASRKDPANEKLFF
many,TRBJ2-7,TRBV5-1,TRBD2,TGCGCCAGCAGCCCTTTAGCGGGACAAAACTACGAGCAGTACTTC,CASSPLAGQNYEQYF
many,TRBJ1-6,TRBV10-2,-,TGCGCCAGCAGTGAGTCCTATTTTTTGGGTTCACCCCTCCACTTT,CASSESYFLGSPLHF
-,TRBJ2-2,TRBV6-1,-,TGTGCCAGCAGAAATCTAGCGAAGGAGCTGTTTTTT,CASRNLAKELFF
-,TRBJ2-7,TRBV18,-,TGTGCCAGCTTCTTCAACGGTTTGGAGGGGGGTTACGAGCAGTACTTC,CASFFNGLEGGYEQYF
many,TRBJ1-2,TRBV29-1,-,TGCAGCGTTGGGGTCGGGAGGGCGTCTAACTATGGCTACACCTTC,CSVGVGRASNYGYTF
few,TRBJ1-2,TRBV5-1,-,TGCGCCAGCAGCTTGGTCGGGCGGGCGGCTAACTATGGCTACACCTTC,CASSLVGRAANYGYTF
-,TRBJ2-5,TRBV30,-,TGTGCCTGGAGTACGGGAGTAGAAGAGACCCAGTACTTC,CAWSTGVEETQYF
-,TRBJ1-2,TRBV7-2,TRBD1,TGTGCCAGCAGCTTCCCCGGGACAGGCTATGGCTACACCTTC,CASSFPGTGYGYTF
-,TRBJ2-1,TRBV6-1,TRBD2,TGTGCCAGCAGTGAAGCGAGCGGGAGCTACAATGAGCTGTTCTTC,CASSEASGSYNELFF
many,TRBJ2-5,TRBV5-1,-,TGCGCCAGCAGCCCGGGGGACAGTGCAAAAGAGACCCAGTACTTC,CASSPGDSAKETQYF
few,TRBJ2-3,TRBV28,-,TGTGCCAGCAAACGGGCAGGGGAAACAGATACGCAGTATTTT,CASKRAGETDTQYF
many,TRBJ1-6,TRBV7-9,-,TGTGCCAGCAGCTTGAGGACAGAGTCACCCCTCCACTTT,CASSLRTESPLHF
once,TRBJ1-1,TRBV9,-,TGTGCCAGCAGCGTAGAATCAGGCCTGAACACTGAAGCTTTCTTT,CASSVESGLNTEAFF
many,TRBJ2-1,TRBV20-1,-,TGCAGTGCTAGAGATGTAGGAGCGGGCGTATACAATGAGCAGTTCTTC,CSARDVGAGVYNEQFF
many,TRBJ2-5,TRBV7-2,-,TGTGCCAGCAGCCTCCAATTTGAAGGGACCCAGTACTTC,CASSLQFEGTQYF
many,TRBJ1-5,TRBV6-1,-,TGTGCCAGCAGGGGAACACGGGGGGATAGCAATCAGCCCCAGCATTTT,CASRGTRGDSNQPQHF
few,TRBJ2-2,TRBV5-8,-,TGTGCCAGCAGCTCACCGTGGGAGCTGAACACCGGGGAGCTGTTTTTT,CASSSPWELNTGELFF
-,TRBJ2-2,TRBV11-2,-,TGTGCCAGCAGCTTAGGTGGCGGGGAGGTCGGGGAGCTGTTTTTT,CASSLGGGEVGELFF
-,TRBJ2-1,TRBV7-9,-,TGTGCCAGCAGCTTAAGGGGCGGCTTCTCCTACAATGAGCAGTTCTTC,CASSLRGGFSYNEQFF
-,TRBJ2-1,TRBV11-3,TRBD2,TGTGCCAGCAGCCCTGGTTTCACTAGCGGGAGTACTGAGCAGTTCTTC,CASSPGFTSGSTEQFF
-,TRBJ1-2,TRBV7-9,TRBD1,TGTGCCAGCAGCTTAGACGTCGGGACAGGGGCTGGAGGCTATGGCTACACCTTC,CASSLDVGTGAGGYGYTF
many,TRBJ2-7,TRBV5-1,TRBD2,TGCGCCAGCAGCTGGACTAGCGGTGGGTACGAGCAGTACTTC,CASSWTSGGYEQYF
-,TRBJ1-2,TRBV9,-,TGTGCCAGCAGCGTAGCGGCAGGCGATCCGTACTATGGCTACACCTTC,CASSVAAGDPYYGYTF
many,TRBJ1-2,TRBV6-1,-,TGTGCCACCGCACAGTCGGGGACCCATGGCTACACCTTC,CATAQSGTHGYTF
-,TRBJ2-5,TRBV7-9,-,TGTGCCAGCAGCTCACGGGATAAAGAGACCCAGTACTTC,CASSSRDKETQYF
many,TRBJ2-7,TRBV3-1,-,TGTGCCAGCAGCCAAGATCGCGGTGAGCAGTACTTC,CASSQDRGEQYF
many,TRBJ2-7,TRBV2,TRBD1,TGTGCCAGCGGCTGGGACAGGTCCTACGAGCAGTACTTC,CASGWDRSYEQYF
many,TRBJ1-3,TRBV6-1,-,TGTGCCAGCAGCCCCAGAGGAGTCTCCAGAAACACCATATATTTT,CASSPRGVSRNTIYF
many,TRBJ2-7,TRBV27,-,TGTGCCAGCAGTTTTAGTTCAGGGGAGAAGCCCTACGAGCAGTACTTC,CASSFSSGEKPYEQYF
-,TRBJ2-5,TRBV12-3/TRBV12-4,-,TGTGCCAGCAGCCATCTGCCGGGGGAAGAGACCCAGTACTTC,CASSHLPGEETQYF
-,TRBJ2-3,TRBV5-4,-,TGTGCCAGCAGCTCGGACAACCCTAAGGCCACAGATACGCAGTATTTT,CASSSDNPKATDTQYF
-,TRBJ2-7,TRBV3-1,-,TGTGCCAGCAGCCAAGATTCCACTAGGGGCTACGAGCAGTACTTC,CASSQDSTRGYEQYF
many,TRBJ2-3,TRBV20-1,-,TGCAGTGCTCCGGGACACACCAGCACAGATACGCAGTATTTT,CSAPGHTSTDTQYF
-,TRBJ1-5,TRBV4-1,-,TGCGCCAGCAGCCACGATAAGACAGGAGTTAGCAATCAGCCCCAGCATTTT,CASSHDKTGVSNQPQHF
many,TRBJ2-7,TRBV7-9,-,TGTGCCAGCAGCTCGACAAGACCAGGCGGGGCCTACGAGCAGTACTTC,CASSSTRPGGAYEQYF
many,TRBJ2-7,TRBV20-1,-,TGCAGTGCTATATTCGGGGGTTCCTACGAGCAGTACTTC,CSAIFGGSYEQYF
many,TRBJ2-1,TRBV20-1,TRBD2,TGCAGTGCTCGCCGACTAGCGGGAGGGCCAGCAGGCGAGCAGTTCTTC,CSARRLAGGPAGEQFF
many,TRBJ1-5,TRBV12-3/TRBV12-4,-,TGTGCCAGCAGTTTCTTCGGGGACAATCAGCCCCAGCATTTT,CASSFFGDNQPQHF
many,TRBJ1-6,TRBV20-1,-,TGCAGTGCTCCACCTCAGGGGCGAGGTTCACCCCTCCACTTT,CSAPPQGRGSPLHF
-,TRBJ2-7,TRBV30,TRBD2,TGTGCCGGGACTAGCGGCAATTCATACGAGCAGTACTTC,CAGTSGNSYEQYF
few,TRBJ2-1,TRBV5-1,TRBD1,TGCGCCAGCAGGAGGGGGCCGGACAATGAGCAGTTCTTC,CASRRGPDNEQFF
many,TRBJ2-2,TRBV19,-,TGTGCCAGTAGTATAGAGTTCGAGGGGTTTACCGGGGAGCTGTTTTTT,CASSIEFEGFTGELFF
many,TRBJ2-2,TRBV2,-,TGTGCCAGCAGTTCTGCGAACACCGGGGAGCTGTTTTTT,CASSSANTGELFF
many,TRBJ1-1,TRBV25-1,TRBD1,TGTGCCAGCAGTGCACAGGGGGTCACTGAAGCTTTCTTT,CASSAQGVTEAFF